The present T cell receptor beta chain was sequenced within a study of blood T cell repertoires in COVID-19. Turning to the study itself: The United States, Italy and Spain provided the acute and convalescent COVID-19 samples. Sources were T cells, B-cell-depleted T cells, or PBMCs; the material itself was cDNA or gDNA.

The CDR3 consists of 13 residues. V lost 1 base, J lost 3 bases, and 4 bases lay in between. This table comes from immunoSEQ multiplex PCR, and its TCRdb copy is limited to in-frame clones, with some not included. The top ten clones hold about 1.3% of a sample with about 210,000 clones, about 91% of them seen once. V and J are TRBV12-3 or TRBV12-4 and TRBJ1-5; no firm D call. Sequenced input: peripheral blood. This receptor was identified in a man aged 30 to 39 with acute or convalescent COVID-19. The CDR3 nucleotides are TGTGCCAGCAGTTTAGGGGCCAATCAGCCCCAGCATTTT. Its protein is CASSLGANQPQHF.